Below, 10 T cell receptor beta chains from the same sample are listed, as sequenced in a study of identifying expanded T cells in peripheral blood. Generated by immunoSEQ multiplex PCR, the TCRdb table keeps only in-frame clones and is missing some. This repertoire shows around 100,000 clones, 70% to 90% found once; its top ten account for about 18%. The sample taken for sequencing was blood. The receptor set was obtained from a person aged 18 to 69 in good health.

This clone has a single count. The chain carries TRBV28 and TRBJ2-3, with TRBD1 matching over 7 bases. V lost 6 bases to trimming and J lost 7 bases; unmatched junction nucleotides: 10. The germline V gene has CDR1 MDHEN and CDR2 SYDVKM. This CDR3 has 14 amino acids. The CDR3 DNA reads TGTGCCAGCAGGAAACAGGGGTTGGAAAATACGCAGTATTTT. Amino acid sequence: CASRKQGLENTQYF.

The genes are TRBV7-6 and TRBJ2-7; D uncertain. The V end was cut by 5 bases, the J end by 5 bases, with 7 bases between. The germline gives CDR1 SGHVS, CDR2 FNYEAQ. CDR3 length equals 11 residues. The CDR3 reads CASSLTDEQYF. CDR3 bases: TGTGCCAGCAGCCTAACGGACGAGCAGTACTTC.

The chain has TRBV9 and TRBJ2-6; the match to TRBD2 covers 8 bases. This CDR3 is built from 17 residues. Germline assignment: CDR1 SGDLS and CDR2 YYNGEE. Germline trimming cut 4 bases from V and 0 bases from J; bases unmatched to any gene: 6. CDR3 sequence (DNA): TGTGCCAGCAGCCCAAGCGGGGGTAGCTCTGGGGCCAACGTCCTGACTTTC. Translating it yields CASSPSGGSSGANVLTF.

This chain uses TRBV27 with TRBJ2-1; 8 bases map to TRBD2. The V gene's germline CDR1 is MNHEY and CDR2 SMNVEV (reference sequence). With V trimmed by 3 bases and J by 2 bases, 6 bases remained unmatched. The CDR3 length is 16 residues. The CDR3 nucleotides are TGTGCCAGCAGTTTCGGGGGGGCCCCTACCTACAATGAGCAGTTCTTC. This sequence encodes CASSFGGAPTYNEQFF.

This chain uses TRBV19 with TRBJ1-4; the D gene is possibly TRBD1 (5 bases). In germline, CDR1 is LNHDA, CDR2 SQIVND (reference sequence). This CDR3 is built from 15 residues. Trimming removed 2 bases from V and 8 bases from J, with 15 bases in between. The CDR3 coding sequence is TGTGCCAGTAGTATACGTGCCAGGGTCGCCGAAAAACTGTTTTTT. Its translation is CASSIRARVAEKLFF.

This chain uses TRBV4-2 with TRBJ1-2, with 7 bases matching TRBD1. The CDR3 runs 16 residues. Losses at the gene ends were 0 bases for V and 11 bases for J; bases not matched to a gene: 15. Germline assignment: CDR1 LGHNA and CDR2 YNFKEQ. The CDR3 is CASSQDQQGEGLGYTF. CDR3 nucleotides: TGTGCCAGCAGCCAAGATCAGCAGGGGGAGGGCTTAGGGTACACCTTC.

The CDR3, as DNA: TGTGCCAGCAGCCTACTCTACGAGCAGTACTTC. This gives the protein CASSLLYEQYF. The gene calls are TRBV7-9 and TRBJ2-7, with D uncertain. V was cut by 5 bases and J by 3 bases, with 5 bases left in between. Germline V gene data show CDR1 as SEHNR and CDR2 as FQNEAQ (reference sequence). This CDR3 is 11 amino acids long.

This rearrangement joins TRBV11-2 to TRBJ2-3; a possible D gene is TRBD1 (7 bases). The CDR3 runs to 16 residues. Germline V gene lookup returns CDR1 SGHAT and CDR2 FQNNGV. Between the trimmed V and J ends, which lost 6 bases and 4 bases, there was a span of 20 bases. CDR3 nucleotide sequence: TGTGCCAGCAGACAACCGACAGGGACTTGGGCAGATACGCAGTATTTT. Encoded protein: CASRQPTGTWADTQYF.

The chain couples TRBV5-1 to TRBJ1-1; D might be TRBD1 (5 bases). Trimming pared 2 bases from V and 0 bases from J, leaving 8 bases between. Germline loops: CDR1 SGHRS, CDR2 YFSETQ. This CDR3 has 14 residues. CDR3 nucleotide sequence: TGCGCCAGCAGCTTACCAGGGATGAACACTGAAGCTTTCTTT. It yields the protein CASSLPGMNTEAFF.

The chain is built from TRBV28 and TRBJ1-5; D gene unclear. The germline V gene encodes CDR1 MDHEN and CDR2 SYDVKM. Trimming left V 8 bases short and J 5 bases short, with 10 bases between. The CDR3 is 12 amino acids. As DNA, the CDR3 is TGTGCCAGCTCGTATTCTGATCAGCCCCAGCATTTT. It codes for CASSYSDQPQHF.